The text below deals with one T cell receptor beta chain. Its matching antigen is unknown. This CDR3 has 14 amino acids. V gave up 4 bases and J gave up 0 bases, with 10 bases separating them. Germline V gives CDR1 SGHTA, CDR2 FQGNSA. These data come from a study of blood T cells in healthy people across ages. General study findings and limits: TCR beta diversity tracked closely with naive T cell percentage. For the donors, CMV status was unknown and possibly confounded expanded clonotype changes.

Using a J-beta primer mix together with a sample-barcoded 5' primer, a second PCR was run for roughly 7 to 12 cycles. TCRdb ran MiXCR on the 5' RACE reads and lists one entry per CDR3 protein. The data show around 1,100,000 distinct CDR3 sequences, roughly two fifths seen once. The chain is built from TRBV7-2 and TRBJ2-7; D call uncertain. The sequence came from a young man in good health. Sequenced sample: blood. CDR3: CASSSRSASYEQYF. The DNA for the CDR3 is TGTGCCAGCAGCTCCCGATCCGCCTCCTACGAGCAGTACTTC. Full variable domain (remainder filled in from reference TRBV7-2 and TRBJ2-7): GAGVSQSPSNKVTEKGKDVELRCDPISGHTALYWYRQSLGQGLEFLIYFQGNSAPDKSGLPSDRFSAERTGGSVSTLTIQRTQQEDSAVYLCASSSRSASYEQYFGPGTRLTVT.